The next 15 T cell receptor beta chains were all read from a single sample in a study of blood T cell repertoires in COVID-19. The table came from immunoSEQ multiplex PCR; TCRdb's copy has only in-frame clones and leaves some out. The table lists about 380,000 clones, more than 65% of them singletons, with around 1% in the top ten. Material: peripheral blood. These receptor sequences come from a human donor with acute or convalescent COVID-19. The donor label of this sample is uncertain.

The V call is TRBV16, the J call TRBJ1-5; no reliable D call. The V gene lost 4 bases and the J gene lost 6 bases, with 19 bases spanning the gap. Germline CDR1 is KGHSY and CDR2 is FQNENV. The CDR3 has 16 amino acids. The CDR3 reads CASSRGEARFVQPQHF. As DNA, the CDR3 is TGTGCCAGCAGCCGCGGCGAAGCTAGGTTTGTTCAGCCCCAGCATTTT.

The genes are TRBV6-5 and TRBJ2-7, with 8 bases fitting TRBD1. The junction had 5 bases not matched to a gene; V was cut back by 7 bases and J by 0 bases. Germline values: CDR1 MNHEY, CDR2 SVGAGI. The CDR3 loop spans 14 amino acids. This chain's CDR3 is CASTGTGSSYEQYF. For the CDR3, the DNA is TGTGCCAGCACCGGGACAGGCAGCTCCTACGAGCAGTACTTC.

The chain is built from TRBV21-1 and TRBJ2-7; TRBD2 was called by the table and not checked on the DNA. TRBV21-1 is labeled a pseudogene. The CDR3 runs to 18 residues. CDR3 sequence reads: CASSKCQNFGGGRYEQYF. In DNA, the CDR3 is TGTGCCAGCAGCAAATGTCAAAATTTCGGGGGGGGGCGGTACGAGCAGTACTTC.

This chain joins TRBV19 and TRBJ2-1, with 10 bases fitting TRBD2. The CDR3 is 15 amino acids. Germline V gene sequence: CDR1 LNHDA, CDR2 SQIVND (reference sequence). V lost 5 bases to trimming and J lost 7 bases; unmatched junction nucleotides: 8. DNA of the CDR3: TGTGCCAGTAGTTTCCTAGCGGGAGCGGGGAATGAGCAGTTCTTC. Translating gives CASSFLAGAGNEQFF.

The chain combines TRBV4-1 with TRBJ2-7; D gene ambiguous. Germline CDR1 and CDR2: MGHRA and YSYEKL. Trimming cost V 4 bases and J 6 bases, with 16 bases left between them. The CDR3 contains 14 residues. The chain's CDR3 is CASSLFYQAAEQYF. CDR3 nucleotides: TGCGCCAGCAGCCTTTTCTATCAGGCCGCCGAGCAGTACTTC.

The rearrangement links TRBV3-1 (or the pseudogene TRBV3-2) to TRBJ1-1; no clear D gene. The CDR3 runs 12 residues. Per germline, CDR1 LGHDT and CDR2 YNNKEL (reference sequence). V was pared by 1 base and J by 7 bases, with 7 bases between. The CDR3 sequence: CASSQAGNEAFF. In DNA, the CDR3 is TGTGCCAGCAGCCAAGCGGGGAATGAAGCTTTCTTT.

Comment on this clone: Within the sample, other DNA sequences also encode this same CDR3. This sequence joins TRBV19 and TRBJ1-5; the match to TRBD1 covers 10 bases. CDR1 and CDR2 from the germline V gene are LNHDA and SQIVND (reference sequence). The ends lost 7 bases at V and 4 bases at J; junction bases unmatched: 7. The length of the CDR3 is 15 residues. CDR3 region: CASTDRGSGNQPQHF. In DNA form, the CDR3 reads TGTGCCAGTACGGACAGGGGGTCAGGAAATCAGCCCCAGCATTTT.

The genes are TRBV6-5 and TRBJ1-2, with a weak D call TRBD1 (5 bases). The CDR3 totals 14 residues. Trimming took 2 bases from V and 4 from J, leaving 11 bases between them. CDR1 and CDR2 from the germline V gene are MNHEY and SVGAGI. CDR3 nucleotides: TGTGCCAGCAGTTACGGGCGGGGGTTCTATGGCTACACCTTC. Amino acid sequence: CASSYGRGFYGYTF.

For this clone: The same CDR3 also results from other DNA sequences found in this sample. This chain uses TRBV5-1 with TRBJ1-1; D not resolved. CDR1 is SGHRS and CDR2 is YFSETQ in the germline V gene. V lost 0 bases to trimming and J lost 0 bases, with 6 bases between them. There are 14 residues in the CDR3. CDR3 region: CASSLGVMNTEAFF. For the CDR3, the DNA is TGCGCCAGCAGCTTGGGTGTTATGAACACTGAAGCTTTCTTT.

The genes are TRBV7-9 and TRBJ1-2; 7 bases map to TRBD1. This CDR3 comprises 14 residues. Trimming at V came to 2 bases and at J to 6 bases, leaving 6 bases not matched to a gene. Germline lookup yields CDR1 SEHNR and CDR2 FQNEAQ (reference sequence). The CDR3 loop is CASSLLQGWNGYTF. As DNA, the CDR3 is TGTGCCAGCAGCTTACTACAGGGGTGGAATGGCTACACCTTC.

CDR3 sequence (DNA): TGCGCCAGCAGCGACAGGGTGGCTGGGGCCAACGTCCTGACTTTC. Its translation is CASSDRVAGANVLTF. This rearrangement joins TRBV5-1 to TRBJ2-6; 7 positions match TRBD1. There are 15 residues in the CDR3. CDR1 SGHRS and CDR2 YFSETQ come from the germline V gene. Trimming cost V 4 bases and J 2 bases; bases outside gene matches: 3.

This chain connects TRBV18 to TRBJ1-6; D possibly corresponds to TRBD1 (6 bases). CDR1 KGHSH and CDR2 LQKENI come from the germline V gene. The length of the CDR3 is 16 residues. Trimming removed 3 bases at V and 2 bases at J, with 11 bases between. This chain's CDR3 is CASSPQGNAYNSPLHF. The CDR3 region has the DNA TGTGCCAGCTCACCCCAGGGGAACGCCTATAATTCACCCCTCCACTTT.

The gene calls are TRBV7-9 and TRBJ2-2; 8 nucleotides align to TRBD2. The CDR3 has 17 amino acids. CDR1 SEHNR and CDR2 FQNEAQ come from the germline V gene (reference sequence). V shed 1 base and J 0 bases; nucleotides not matched to a gene: 4. CDR3 coding DNA: TGTGCCAGCAGCTTAGAAGGACTAGCTTCGAACACCGGGGAGCTGTTTTTT. Translation: CASSLEGLASNTGELFF.

This sequence joins TRBV6-5 and TRBJ2-7; D unresolved. This CDR3 has 14 amino acids. V dropped 0 bases and J dropped 3 bases, with 9 bases sitting between them. Germline CDR1 and CDR2: MNHEY and SVGAGI. The DNA for the CDR3 is TGTGCCAGCAGTTACTCGGCCAACAGCTACGAGCAGTACTTC. Protein sequence: CASSYSANSYEQYF.

The chain employs TRBV19 and TRBJ1-1; the match to TRBD1 covers 7 bases. The CDR3 length is 14 residues. Looked up from germline, CDR1 is LNHDA and CDR2 is SQIVND (reference sequence). V shed 7 bases, J shed 1 base, and the junction held 6 bases outside the gene matches. The CDR3 here is CASTHRGSNTEAFF. The CDR3 nucleotides are TGTGCCAGTACTCACAGGGGTTCGAACACTGAAGCTTTCTTT.